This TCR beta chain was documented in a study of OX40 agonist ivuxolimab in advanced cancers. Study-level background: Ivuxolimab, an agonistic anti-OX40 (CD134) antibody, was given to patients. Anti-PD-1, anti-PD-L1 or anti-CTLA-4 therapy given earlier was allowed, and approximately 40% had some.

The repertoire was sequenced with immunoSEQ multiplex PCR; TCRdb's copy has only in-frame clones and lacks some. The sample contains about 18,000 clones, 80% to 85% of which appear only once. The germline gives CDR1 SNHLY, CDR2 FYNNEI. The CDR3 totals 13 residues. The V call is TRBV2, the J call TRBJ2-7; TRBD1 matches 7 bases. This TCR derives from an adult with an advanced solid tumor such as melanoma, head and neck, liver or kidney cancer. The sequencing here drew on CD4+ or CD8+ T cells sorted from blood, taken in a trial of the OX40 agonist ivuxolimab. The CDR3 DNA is TGTGCTAGTGCCACGGGACAGCGGTACGAGCAGTACTTC. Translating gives CASATGQRYEQYF.